The TCR beta chain under discussion was sequenced for a study of cytomegalovirus exposure and HLA in healthy donors. PCR amplification relied on 60 Vbeta primers (plus 13 Jbeta primers). Data came from immunoSEQ multiplex PCR; TCRdb stores just in-frame clones and leaves some out. The sample has over 150,000 clones, roughly four fifths seen once. This CDR3 region has 14 residues. Germline V CDR1 and CDR2: SGHNT, YENEEA. V lost 5 bases and J 1 base, leaving 8 bases between the germline ends. With regard to this clone: The antigen is unknown.

Broader study findings: Follow-up analysis found HLA locus-dependent TCR association rates, highest for DRB1 and lowest for HLA-C. Excluded: some indistinguishable V segments such as TRBV6-2 and TRBV6-3.

The rearrangement uses TRBV11-3 and TRBJ2-2; D gene uncertain. This TCR was recovered from a male donor in good health and CMV-seronegative. Material for sequencing was PBMCs. CDR3 loop: CASSPQWNTGELFF. CDR3 bases: TGTGCCAGCAGCCCCCAATGGAACACCGGGGAGCTGTTTTTT.